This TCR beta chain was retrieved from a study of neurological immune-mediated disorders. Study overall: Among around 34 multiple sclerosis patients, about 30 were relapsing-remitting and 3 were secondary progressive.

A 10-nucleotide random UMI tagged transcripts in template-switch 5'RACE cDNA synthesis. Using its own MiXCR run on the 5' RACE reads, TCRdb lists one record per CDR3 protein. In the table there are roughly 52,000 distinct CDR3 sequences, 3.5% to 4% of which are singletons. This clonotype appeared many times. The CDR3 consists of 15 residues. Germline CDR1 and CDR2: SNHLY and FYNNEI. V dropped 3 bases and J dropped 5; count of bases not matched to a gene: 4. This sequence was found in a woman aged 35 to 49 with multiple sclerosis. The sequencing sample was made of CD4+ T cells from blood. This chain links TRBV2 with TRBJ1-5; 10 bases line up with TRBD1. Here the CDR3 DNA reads TGTGCCAGCAGTGAGGGACAGGGGAGGGATCAGCCCCAGCATTTT. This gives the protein CASSEGQGRDQPQHF.